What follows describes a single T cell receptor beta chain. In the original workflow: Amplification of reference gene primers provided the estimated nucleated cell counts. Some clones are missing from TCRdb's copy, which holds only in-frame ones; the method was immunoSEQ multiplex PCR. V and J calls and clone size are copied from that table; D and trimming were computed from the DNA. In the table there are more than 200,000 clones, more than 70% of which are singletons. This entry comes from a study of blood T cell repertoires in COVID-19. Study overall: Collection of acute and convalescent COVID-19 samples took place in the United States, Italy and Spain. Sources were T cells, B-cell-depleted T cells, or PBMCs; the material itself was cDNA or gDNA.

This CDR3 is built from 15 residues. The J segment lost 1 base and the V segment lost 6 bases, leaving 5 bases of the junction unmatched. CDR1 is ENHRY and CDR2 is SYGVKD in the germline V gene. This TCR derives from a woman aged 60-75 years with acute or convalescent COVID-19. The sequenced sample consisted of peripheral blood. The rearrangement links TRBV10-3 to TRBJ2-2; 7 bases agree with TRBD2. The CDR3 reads CAIRGGSLNTGELFF. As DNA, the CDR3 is TGTGCCATCAGGGGCGGGAGCTTGAACACCGGGGAGCTGTTTTTT.